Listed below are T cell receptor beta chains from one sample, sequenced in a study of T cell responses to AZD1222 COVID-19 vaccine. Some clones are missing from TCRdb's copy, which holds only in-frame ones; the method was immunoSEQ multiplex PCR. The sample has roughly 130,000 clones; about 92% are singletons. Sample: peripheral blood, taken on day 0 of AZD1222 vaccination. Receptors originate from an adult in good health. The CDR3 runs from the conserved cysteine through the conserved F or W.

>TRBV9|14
CASNRDGGSYEQYF
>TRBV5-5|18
CASSLEGGDIYYNSPLHF
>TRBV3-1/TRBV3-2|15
CASSQGTSSNQPQHF
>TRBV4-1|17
CASSQARVGQSTDTQYF
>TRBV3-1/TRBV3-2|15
CASSQDLGTGRGYTF
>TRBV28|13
CASSFVGRLGYTF
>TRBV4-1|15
CASSQPTGKDQPQHF
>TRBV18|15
CASSRGGTGASPLHF
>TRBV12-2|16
CASRFSGLISYNEQFF
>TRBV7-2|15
CASSLGQGSPREQYF
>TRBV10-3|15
CAISKTDRAMDEQFF
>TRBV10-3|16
CAISANTDIGVEKLFF
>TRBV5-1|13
CASSLGVQETQYF
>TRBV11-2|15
CASSSWGGERETQYF
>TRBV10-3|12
CAISERDHGYTF
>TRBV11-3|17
CASSPGASGMSYNEQFF
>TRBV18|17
CASSPSLGQGMLDTQYF
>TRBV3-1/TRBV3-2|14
CASSPGVGVGELFF
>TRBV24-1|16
CATSEDLGLGNQPQHF
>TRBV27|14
CASSPGTGSQPQHF
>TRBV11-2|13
CASSRDLNEKLFF
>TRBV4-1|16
CASSRTATGGSYEQYF
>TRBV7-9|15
CASSPAGGIRDTQYF
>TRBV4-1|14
CASNPAGARETQYF
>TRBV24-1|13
CATRDPNTGELFF
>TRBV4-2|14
CASSQDEVTDTQYF
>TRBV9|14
CASSSTGAGQPQHF
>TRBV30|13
CAWITRGKETQYF
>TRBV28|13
CASSFQGRVGYTF
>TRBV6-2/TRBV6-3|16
CASSRPGGVGNQPQHF
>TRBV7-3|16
CASSIPVAGVNNEQFF
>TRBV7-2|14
CASSLEGIGTEAFF
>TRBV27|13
CASSLGASYEQYF
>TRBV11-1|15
CASSSFRSITHTQYF
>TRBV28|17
CASSPGLAGGLRDTQYF
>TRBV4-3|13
CASSRAGRYEQYF
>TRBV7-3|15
CASSLTGDGNSPLHF
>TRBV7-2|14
CASSSRTALYEQYF
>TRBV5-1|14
CASSLEISPYEQYF
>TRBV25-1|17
CASSDVDRDSGANVLTF
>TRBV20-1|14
CSASGTAGGYGYTF
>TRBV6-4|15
CASSDVAGGPGEQYF
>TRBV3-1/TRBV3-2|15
CASSQAGAETGELFF
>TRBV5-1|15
CASSVSQGFYNEQFF